Shown below are 27 T cell receptor beta chains from a single sample sequenced in a study of cytomegalovirus exposure and HLA in healthy donors. Vbeta (60) and Jbeta (13) primers were used in the PCR. Clones were sequenced by immunoSEQ multiplex PCR, and TCRdb holds only the in-frame ones, with some missing. This table holds just over 200,000 clones. Sequencing was carried out using PBMCs. These receptors came from a girl aged 2 to 9 in good health and CMV-seropositive.

This chain links TRBV6-5 with TRBJ1-5; D uncertain. The CDR3 covers 13 residues. Deletions cut 2 bases from V and 4 bases from J, with 6 bases between. The V gene's germline CDR1 is MNHEY and CDR2 SVGAGI. Written as DNA, the CDR3 is TGTGCCAGCAGTTACGACACTAATCAGCCCCAGCATTTT. This translates into CASSYDTNQPQHF.

The chain couples TRBV5-5 to TRBJ2-7; D uncertain. Trimming removed 0 bases at V and 6 bases at J, with 7 bases between. Germline-derived CDR1 and CDR2 are SGHKS and YYEKEE (reference sequence). The CDR3 has 12 residues. The CDR3 loop is CASSLDSVEQYF. CDR3 coding DNA: TGTGCCAGCAGCTTGGACTCGGTCGAGCAGTACTTC.

The chain combines TRBV29-1 with TRBJ2-7; 9 bases fit TRBD1. The CDR3 is made up of 13 amino acids. The V gene end was trimmed by 6 bases and the J gene end by 3 bases; junction bases not matched to a gene: 6. CDR1 is SQVTM, CDR2 ANQGSEA, per germline. The CDR3 DNA reads TGCAGCGTGGGGACAGGGTTTAACTACGAGCAGTACTTC. Its translation is CSVGTGFNYEQYF.

The gene calls are TRBV7-2 and TRBJ2-5; 11 positions match TRBD2. Germline V gene data show CDR1 as SGHTA and CDR2 as FQGNSA. V was clipped by 3 bases and J by 5 bases; unmatched bases: 5. The CDR3 contains 15 residues. The CDR3 region is CASSFLAGGQETQYF. CDR3 in DNA: TGTGCCAGCAGCTTCCTAGCGGGAGGTCAGGAGACCCAGTACTTC.

The chain joins TRBV27 to TRBJ2-4, with D perhaps TRBD2 (7 bases). Germline lookup yields CDR1 MNHEY and CDR2 SMNVEV (reference sequence). The V end was cut by 6 bases, the J end by 0 bases, with 12 bases between. The CDR3 spans 15 residues. CDR3 coding DNA: TGTGCCAGCAGAGGGGGGGGATTAGCCAAAAACATTCAGTACTTC. This gives the protein CASRGGGLAKNIQYF.

The chain couples TRBV7-9 to TRBJ2-7; 7 bases are a match to TRBD2. This CDR3 comprises 14 residues. V shed 1 base and J 7 bases; nucleotides not matched to a gene: 7. Germline V gene sequence: CDR1 SEHNR, CDR2 FQNEAQ (reference sequence). CDR3 residues: CASSLGAGAGEQYF. The CDR3 nucleotides read TGTGCCAGCAGCTTAGGGGCGGGAGCTGGTGAGCAGTACTTC.

The CDR3 DNA reads TGCAGCGTTGAAGACCGGGTTTCGTTAGGTGAGCAGTTCTTC. This sequence encodes CSVEDRVSLGEQFF. V and J are TRBV29-1 and TRBJ2-1; D gene unclear. The CDR3 consists of 14 residues. From germline, CDR1 is SQVTM and CDR2 ANQGSEA. V lost 0 bases to trimming and J lost 9 bases, with 15 bases between them.

The rearrangement links TRBV6-1 to TRBJ1-4; TRBD1 aligns across 9 bases. CDR3 length equals 14 residues. Germline V gives CDR1 MNHNS, CDR2 SASEGT. With V trimmed by 6 bases and J by 7 bases, 6 bases remained unmatched. The CDR3 sequence: CASRDDRGGEKLFF. For the CDR3, the DNA is TGTGCCAGCAGAGACGACAGGGGGGGTGAAAAACTGTTTTTT.

The genes are TRBV6-6 and TRBJ1-1; TRBD1 matches at 11 bases. V lost 5 bases, J lost 6 bases, and 5 bases stayed unmatched. CDR1 is MNHNY, CDR2 SVGAGI, per germline (reference sequence). This CDR3 is 14 amino acids long. CDR3 protein: CASSHGQGAAEAFF. CDR3 coding DNA: TGTGCCAGCAGTCACGGACAGGGGGCTGCTGAAGCTTTCTTT.

The gene calls are TRBV6-7 and TRBJ1-4, with D perhaps TRBD1 (6 bases). TRBV6-7 is flagged as an ORF with uncertain function. CDR3 size: 20 residues. The V and J ends lost 6 bases and 0 bases respectively, with 26 bases between them. The CDR3 reads CASSPRAIDRRGATNEKLFF. DNA for the CDR3: TGTGCCAGCAGCCCCCGGGCCATTGACAGGCGCGGTGCAACTAATGAAAAACTGTTTTTT.

The chain combines TRBV7-2 with TRBJ2-1; 7 nucleotides align to TRBD2. Trimming cost V 0 bases and J 9 bases; bases outside gene matches: 5. The CDR3 extends over 14 amino acids. From germline, CDR1 is SGHTA and CDR2 FQGNSA. CDR3 nucleotide sequence: TGTGCCAGCAGCTTAGCTCCGCGGGAGAGTGAGCAGTTCTTC. Translation: CASSLAPRESEQFF. Using reference TRBV7-2 and TRBJ2-1 for the parts outside the CDR3, the full variable domain is GAGVSQSPSNKVTEKGKDVELRCDPISGHTALYWYRQSLGQGLEFLIYFQGNSAPDKSGLPSDRFSAERTGGSVSTLTIQRTQQEDSAVYLCASSLAPRESEQFFGPGTRLTVL.

The V and J genes are TRBV6-1 and TRBJ2-2; D unclear. There are 15 residues in the CDR3. V was pared by 6 bases and J by 3 bases, with 14 bases between. Germline V gene sequence: CDR1 MNHNS, CDR2 SASEGT. CDR3 region: CASRPGLSYTGELFF. In DNA, the CDR3 is TGTGCCAGCAGGCCGGGTCTGTCATACACCGGGGAGCTGTTTTTT.

The chain employs TRBV29-1 and TRBJ2-7; TRBD1 matches 9 bases. The CDR3 runs 14 residues. V shed 4 bases and J 4 bases; nucleotides not matched to a gene: 8. Germline V gene data show CDR1 as SQVTM and CDR2 as ANQGSEA. Written as DNA, the CDR3 is TGCAGCGTTGTCCCCGGACAGGGGATGTACGAGCAGTACTTC. This codes for CSVVPGQGMYEQYF.

The rearrangement joins TRBV29-1 to TRBJ1-2; TRBD1 might be the D (6 bases). Germline CDR1 is SQVTM and CDR2 is ANQGSEA. V lost 5 bases, J lost 3 bases, and 10 bases lay in between. The CDR3 consists of 12 residues. DNA for the CDR3: TGCAGCGTTTCTAACAGGGACTATGGCTACACCTTC. Translating gives CSVSNRDYGYTF.

The chain employs TRBV5-8 and TRBJ2-3, with 10 bases fitting TRBD2. There are 14 residues in the CDR3. Looked up from germline, CDR1 is SGHTS and CDR2 is YDEGEE. The trim removed 5 bases at V and 5 bases at J, leaving 5 bases unmatched. The CDR3 reads CASSLAGALDTQYF. The CDR3 DNA reads TGTGCCAGCAGTCTAGCGGGAGCTTTAGATACGCAGTATTTT.

This sequence joins TRBV19 and TRBJ1-1; possibly TRBD1 for D (6 bases). The germline V gene encodes CDR1 LNHDA and CDR2 SQIVND (reference sequence). The CDR3 is 13 residues long. V lost 3 bases, J lost 5 bases, and 10 bases lay in between. CDR3 region: CASSIRGHTEAFF. The CDR3 DNA sequence: TGTGCCAGTAGTATCAGGGGACATACTGAAGCTTTCTTT. The variable domain in full, completed from reference TRBV19 and TRBJ1-1, reads DGGITQSPKYLFRKEGQNVTLSCEQNLNHDAMYWYRQDPGQGLRLIYYSQIVNDFQKGDIAEGYSVSREKKESFPLTVTSAQKNPTAFYLCASSIRGHTEAFFGQGTRLTVV.

V gene TRBV5-1 combines with J gene TRBJ2-1, with 9 positions matching TRBD2. CDR1 and CDR2 from the germline V gene are SGHRS and YFSETQ. This CDR3 is built from 15 residues. J gave up 6 bases and V 4 bases, and 8 bases lay outside the gene matches. DNA of the CDR3: TGCGCCAGCAGCAGGAGCGGGAGGATCGGCAATGAGCAGTTCTTC. Translating gives CASSRSGRIGNEQFF.

In DNA, the CDR3 is TGTGCCAGCATTCAGGGGGAGTACAATGAGCAGTTCTTC. Encoded protein: CASIQGEYNEQFF. The genes are TRBV7-9 and TRBJ2-1; 7 bases map to TRBD1. Germline trimming cut 7 bases from V and 4 bases from J; bases unmatched to any gene: 4. The CDR3 spans 13 residues. Per germline, CDR1 SEHNR and CDR2 FQNEAQ (reference sequence).

J is TRBJ2-5 and V is TRBV6-1, with 9 bases matching TRBD1. The CDR3 length is 14 residues. The germline V gene has CDR1 MNHNS and CDR2 SASEGT. J gave up 5 bases and V 4 bases, and 5 bases lay outside the gene matches. CDR3: CASSAQGARETQYF. CDR3 nucleotide sequence: TGTGCCAGCAGTGCACAGGGGGCGCGGGAGACCCAGTACTTC.

The CDR3 region has the DNA TGCGCCAGCAGCTTATATCTCCAGGGGACAACTAATGAAAAACTGTTTTTT. Encoded protein: CASSLYLQGTTNEKLFF. The genes are TRBV5-1 and TRBJ1-4; a possible D gene is TRBD1 (6 bases). Germline-derived CDR1 and CDR2 are SGHRS and YFSETQ. The CDR3 totals 17 residues. The V end was cut by 2 bases, the J end by 0 bases, with 14 bases between.

This CDR3 is CASSLWGQRTGELFF. The CDR3 DNA follows: TGTGCCAGCAGTTTATGGGGACAGAGGACCGGGGAGCTGTTTTTT. The chain employs TRBV28 and TRBJ2-2; 7 bases fit TRBD1. The CDR3 length is 15 residues. CDR1 MDHEN and CDR2 SYDVKM come from the germline V gene. V was pared by 0 bases and J by 5 bases, with 3 bases of the junction left unmatched. The full variable domain, rest sourced from reference TRBV28 and TRBJ2-2, is DVKVTQSSRYLVKRTGEKVFLECVQDMDHENMFWYRQDPGLGLRLIYFSYDVKMKEKGDIPEGYSVSREKKERFSLILESASTNQTSMYLCASSLWGQRTGELFFGEGSRLTVL.

V is TRBV18 and J is TRBJ2-5; TRBD1 might be the D (6 bases). Germline lookup yields CDR1 KGHSH and CDR2 LQKENI. Trimming cost V 4 bases and J 2 bases, with 8 bases left between them. The CDR3 sequence is 13 residues long. The CDR3 loop is CASSRGQQETQYF. The CDR3, as DNA: TGTGCCAGCTCACGGGGACAACAAGAGACCCAGTACTTC.

The chain uses TRBV27 and TRBJ2-1, with a possible D match to TRBD2 (7 bases). V lost 0 bases to trimming and J lost 8 bases, with 14 bases between them. This CDR3 is 15 amino acids long. The germline gives CDR1 MNHEY, CDR2 SMNVEV (reference sequence). CDR3 sequence reads: CASSLSGGGSYEQFF. CDR3 sequence (DNA): TGTGCCAGCAGTTTATCCGGCGGGGGCAGCTATGAGCAGTTCTTC.

CDR3 nucleotide sequence: TGTGCCAGCAGCTTATTGGCAGGGGAAGCTTTCTTT. It yields the protein CASSLLAGEAFF. The chain uses TRBV7-2 and TRBJ1-1, with a possible D match to TRBD1 (5 bases). The germline V gene encodes CDR1 SGHTA and CDR2 FQGNSA. This CDR3 contains 12 residues. V lost 2 bases, J lost 8 bases, and 9 bases lay in between. Supplemented by reference TRBV7-2 and TRBJ1-1, the full variable domain reads GAGVSQSPSNKVTEKGKDVELRCDPISGHTALYWYRQSLGQGLEFLIYFQGNSAPDKSGLPSDRFSAERTGGSVSTLTIQRTQQEDSAVYLCASSLLAGEAFFGQGTRLTVV.

The chain joins TRBV9 to TRBJ2-7, with 7 positions matching TRBD1. The CDR3 is made up of 15 amino acids. Per germline, CDR1 SGDLS and CDR2 YYNGEE. Unmatched junction bases numbered 11, after V lost 3 bases and J lost 5 bases. Here the CDR3 DNA reads TGTGCCAGCAGCGGACGACAGGGTTTCGGGGACGAGCAGTACTTC. Translating it yields CASSGRQGFGDEQYF.

V gene TRBV7-8 combines with J gene TRBJ2-1, with 10 bases identical to TRBD2. Germline assignment: CDR1 SGHVS and CDR2 FQNEAQ. V shed 2 bases, J shed 4 bases, and the junction held 5 bases outside the gene matches. This CDR3 spans 16 amino acids. CDR3 coding DNA: TGTGCCAGCAGCTTAAGGCTAGCGGGAGATTACAATGAGCAGTTCTTC. This sequence encodes CASSLRLAGDYNEQFF.

The CDR3 spells CASSLGQGRDEQYF. DNA of the CDR3: TGTGCCAGCAGTTTAGGTCAGGGAAGAGACGAGCAGTACTTC. The gene calls are TRBV27 and TRBJ2-7; D is possibly TRBD1 (5 bases). The CDR3 sequence is 14 residues long. CDR1 MNHEY and CDR2 SMNVEV come from the germline V gene (reference sequence). V lost 2 bases and J 5 bases, leaving 13 bases between the germline ends.